This T cell receptor (beta chain) was documented in a study of cytomegalovirus exposure and HLA in healthy donors. As to this clone: Its antigen remains unidentified.

Germline lookup yields CDR1 MRHNA and CDR2 SNTAGT. J gave up 6 bases and V 6 bases, and 9 bases lay outside the gene matches. The CDR3 length is 14 residues. Findings and caveats of the study: A later look showed TCR association rates differing by HLA locus, highest for DRB1 and lowest for HLA-C.

Amplification used 60 Vbeta primers and 13 Jbeta primers. The protocol was immunoSEQ multiplex PCR, while the TCRdb copy is restricted to in-frame clones and leaves out a portion. This sample yields about 120,000 clones, of which around two thirds are seen a single time; 7.5% to 9.5% belongs to the top ten. The V call is TRBV6-4, the J call TRBJ1-1, with 8 bases that match TRBD1. The receptor's source is a woman between 40 and 55 years old in good health and CMV-seropositive. Specimen: PBMCs. The CDR3 DNA reads as TGTGCCAGCAGGCGGGACAGGCTGTCGCCTGAAGCTTTCTTT. Protein: CASRRDRLSPEAFF.